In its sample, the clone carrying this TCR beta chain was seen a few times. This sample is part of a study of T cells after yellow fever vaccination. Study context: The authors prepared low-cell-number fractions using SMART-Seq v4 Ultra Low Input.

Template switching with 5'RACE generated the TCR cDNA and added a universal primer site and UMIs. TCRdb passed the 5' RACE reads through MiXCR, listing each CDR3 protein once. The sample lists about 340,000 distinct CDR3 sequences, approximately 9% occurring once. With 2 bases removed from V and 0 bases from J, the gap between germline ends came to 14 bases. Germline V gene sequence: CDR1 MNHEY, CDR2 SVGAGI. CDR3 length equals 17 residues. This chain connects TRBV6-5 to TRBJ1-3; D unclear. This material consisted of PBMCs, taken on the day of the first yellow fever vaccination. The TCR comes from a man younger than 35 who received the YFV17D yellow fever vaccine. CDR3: CASSYRDRRISGNTIYF. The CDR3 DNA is TGTGCCAGCAGTTACCGAGATAGGCGCATCTCTGGAAACACCATATATTTT.